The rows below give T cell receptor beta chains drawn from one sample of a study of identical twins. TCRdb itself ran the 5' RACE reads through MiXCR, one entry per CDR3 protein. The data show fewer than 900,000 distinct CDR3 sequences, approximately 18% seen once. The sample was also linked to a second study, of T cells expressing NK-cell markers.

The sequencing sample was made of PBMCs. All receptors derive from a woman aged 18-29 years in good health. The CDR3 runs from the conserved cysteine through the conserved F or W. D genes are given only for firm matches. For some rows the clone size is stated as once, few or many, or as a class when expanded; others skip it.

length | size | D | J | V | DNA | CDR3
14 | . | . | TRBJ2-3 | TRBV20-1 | TGCAGTGCTAGCATGGCAACGGGGACAGATACGCAGTATTTT | CSASMATGTDTQYF
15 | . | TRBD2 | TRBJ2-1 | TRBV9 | TGTGCCAGCAGCGCGGCCCCTAGCGGGGGGTATGAGCAGTTCTTC | CASSAAPSGGYEQFF
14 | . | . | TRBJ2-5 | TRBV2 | TGTGCCAGCAGTGAAACCAGGTTCCAAGAGACCCAGTACTTC | CASSETRFQETQYF
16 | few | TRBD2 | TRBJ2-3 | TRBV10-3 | TGTGCCATCATCGGGTCTAGCGGGGTTAGTGCAGATACGCAGTATTTT | CAIIGSSGVSADTQYF
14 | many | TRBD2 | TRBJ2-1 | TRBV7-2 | TGTGCCAGCAGAAAAAGAGGGGAGGGCGGGGAGCAGTTCTTC | CASRKRGEGGEQFF
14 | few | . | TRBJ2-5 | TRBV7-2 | TGTGCCAGCAGCCTTAGGGTGTACCAAGAGACCCAGTACTTC | CASSLRVYQETQYF
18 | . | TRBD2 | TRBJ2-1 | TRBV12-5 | TGTGCTAGTGGTTTGGTAGGGAGCGGGGGCAGCTCCTACAATGAGCAGTTCTTC | CASGLVGSGGSSYNEQFF
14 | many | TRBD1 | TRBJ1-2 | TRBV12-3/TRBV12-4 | TGTGCCAGCGGTCTGGGTAGGACAGGGCATGGCTACACCTTC | CASGLGRTGHGYTF
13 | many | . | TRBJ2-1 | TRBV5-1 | TGCGCCAGCTCAAGTTGGGGGGCAGGCGAGCAGTTCTTC | CASSSWGAGEQFF
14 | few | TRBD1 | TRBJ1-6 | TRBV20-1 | TGCAGTGCTACGGGACAGCTAAATAATTCACCCCTCCACTTT | CSATGQLNNSPLHF
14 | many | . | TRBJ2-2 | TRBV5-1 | TGCGCCAGCAGCTTCATAGTAGGTGCCGGGGAGCTGTTTTTT | CASSFIVGAGELFF
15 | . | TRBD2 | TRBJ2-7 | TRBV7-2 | TGTGCCAGCAGCTTCTATGCGGGAGTGGGCTACGAGCAGTACTTC | CASSFYAGVGYEQYF
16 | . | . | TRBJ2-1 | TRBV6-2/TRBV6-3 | TGTGCCAGCAGTTACCGCCTTGCGGCAAGCCACAATGAGCAGTTCTTC | CASSYRLAASHNEQFF
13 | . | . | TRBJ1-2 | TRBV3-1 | TGTGCCAGCAGCGACAGCACTGCGTATGGCTACACCTTC | CASSDSTAYGYTF
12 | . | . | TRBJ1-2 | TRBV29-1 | TGCAGCGTTGAAGAGGGTGGGGGAAGCTACACCTTC | CSVEEGGGSYTF
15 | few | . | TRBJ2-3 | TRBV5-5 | TGTGCCAGCAGCTTGGAGGCGGGGCGCACAGATACGCAGTATTTT | CASSLEAGRTDTQYF
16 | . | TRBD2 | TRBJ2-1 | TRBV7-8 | TGTGCCAGCAGGCGACTAGCTGCGAGCTCCTACAATGAGCAGTTCTTC | CASRRLAASSYNEQFF
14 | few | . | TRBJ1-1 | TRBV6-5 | TGTGCCAGCAGTTACGGGGGTTATAACACTGAAGCTTTCTTT | CASSYGGYNTEAFF
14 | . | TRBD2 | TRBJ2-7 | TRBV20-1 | TGCAGTGCTAGAGGTCCGACTAGCGGCTACGAGCAGTACTTC | CSARGPTSGYEQYF
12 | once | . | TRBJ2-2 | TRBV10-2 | TGCGCCGGCAGGACGGGCACCGGGGAGCTGTTTTTT | CAGRTGTGELFF
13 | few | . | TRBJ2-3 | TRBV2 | TGTGCCAATTTAGCGTTAGTTGCAGATACGCAGTATTTT | CANLALVADTQYF
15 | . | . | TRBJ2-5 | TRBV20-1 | TGCAGTGCTAGCCAAGCCTCGACCCGTGCCGGGACCCAGTACTTC | CSASQASTRAGTQYF
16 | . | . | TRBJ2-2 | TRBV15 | TGTGCCACCAGCAGAGACGTGACTGCCGTCACCGGGGAGCTGTTTTTT | CATSRDVTAVTGELFF
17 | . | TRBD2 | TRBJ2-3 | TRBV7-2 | TGTGCCAGCAGCTTAGTGGCGCGGGGGGGTCCCCACGGTACGCAGTATTTT | CASSLVARGGPHGTQYF
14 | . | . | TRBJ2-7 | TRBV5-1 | TGCGCCAGCAGCTTGGGACTAGACCGGTACGAGCAGTACTTC | CASSLGLDRYEQYF
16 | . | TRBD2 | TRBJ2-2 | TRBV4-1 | TGCGCCAGCAGCCAAGATGGCGGGGGGGTTCCCGGGGAGCTGTTTTTT | CASSQDGGGVPGELFF
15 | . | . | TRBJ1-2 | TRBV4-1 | TGCGCCAGCAGCCAAGATGGAGGTTCCGGCTATGGCTACACCTTC | CASSQDGGSGYGYTF
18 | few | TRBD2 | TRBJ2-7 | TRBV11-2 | TGTGCCAGCAGCCCGGGACTAGCGGGAGGTCCCGAATCCTACGAGCAGTACTTC | CASSPGLAGGPESYEQYF
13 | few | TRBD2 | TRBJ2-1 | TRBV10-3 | TGTGCCATCAGTGACGGGAGGGCCAATGAGCAGTTCTTC | CAISDGRANEQFF
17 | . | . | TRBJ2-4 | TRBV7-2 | TGTGCCAGCAGCTTGTCACTCGGAGTGGGAGCCAAAAACATTCAGTACTTC | CASSLSLGVGAKNIQYF
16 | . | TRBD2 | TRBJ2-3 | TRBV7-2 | TGTGCCAGCAGCGGGGGGGAGCGGCTTAGGGCAGATACGCAGTATTTT | CASSGGERLRADTQYF
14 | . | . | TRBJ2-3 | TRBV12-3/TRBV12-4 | TGTGCCAGCAGGGACAGAGGGTTCCCAGATACGCAGTATTTT | CASRDRGFPDTQYF
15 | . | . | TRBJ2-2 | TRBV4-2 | TGTGCCAGCAGCTCCGACCTACCGAACACCGGGGAGCTGTTTTTT | CASSSDLPNTGELFF
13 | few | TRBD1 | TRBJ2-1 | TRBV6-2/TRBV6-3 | TGTGCCGGAAGGGACAGGGGGTTGAATGAGCAGTTCTTC | CAGRDRGLNEQFF
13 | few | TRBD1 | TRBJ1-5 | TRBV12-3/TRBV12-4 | TGTGCCAGCATGGGACAGGGGGGTCAGCCCCAGCATTTT | CASMGQGGQPQHF
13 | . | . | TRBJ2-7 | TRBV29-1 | TGCAGCGTTGAAGGGACCAGGGTGGACGAGCAGTACTTC | CSVEGTRVDEQYF
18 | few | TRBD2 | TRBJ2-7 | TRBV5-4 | TGTGCCAGCAGCTTGAGTAGCGGGAGTGTTTGGGGACCCTACGAGCAGTACTTC | CASSLSSGSVWGPYEQYF
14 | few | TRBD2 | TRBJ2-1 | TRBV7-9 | TGTGCCAGCAGCTTAAGGGGTAGCGGGATTGAGCAGTTCTTC | CASSLRGSGIEQFF
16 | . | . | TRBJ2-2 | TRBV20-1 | TGCAGTGCGGGGCCTTTCCACCGGGGTGACACCGGGGAGCTGTTTTTT | CSAGPFHRGDTGELFF
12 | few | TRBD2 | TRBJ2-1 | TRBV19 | TGTGCCAGTAGTATGAGCCAGGGCGGGAGGTTCTTC | CASSMSQGGRFF
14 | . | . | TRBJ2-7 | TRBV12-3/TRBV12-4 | TGTACCAGCAGCAAACCGCTCCAGGGTCACGAGCAGTACTTC | CTSSKPLQGHEQYF
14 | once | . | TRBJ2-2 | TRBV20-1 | TGCAGTGCTAGAACAATAGGCCGAGGCGGGGAGCTGTTTTTT | CSARTIGRGGELFF
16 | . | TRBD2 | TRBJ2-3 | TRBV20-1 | TGCAGTGCTAGAGTATCCGGGACTAGGGAAGGCGCTACGCAGTATTTT | CSARVSGTREGATQYF
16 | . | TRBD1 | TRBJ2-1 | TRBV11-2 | TGTGCCAGCAGCCGGGCTCGGGACAGCTCCTACAATGAGCAGTTCTTC | CASSRARDSSYNEQFF
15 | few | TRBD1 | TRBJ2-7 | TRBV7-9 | TGTGCCAGCAGCCTGGGACAGGGATTTAGGTACGAGCAGTACTTC | CASSLGQGFRYEQYF
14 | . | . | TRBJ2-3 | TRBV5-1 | TGCGCCAGCAGCTTAGGGGGGAGGGCCAATACGCAGTATTTT | CASSLGGRANTQYF
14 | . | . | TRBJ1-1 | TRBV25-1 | TGTGCCAGCAGTGAAGGGTGGGCGAACACTGAAGCTTTCTTT | CASSEGWANTEAFF
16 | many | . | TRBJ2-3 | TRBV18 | TGTGCCAGCTCACCAGGTTCTGGCGGGCGAACAGATACGCAGTATTTT | CASSPGSGGRTDTQYF
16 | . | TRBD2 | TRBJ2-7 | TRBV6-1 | TGTGCCAGCATCCTATCTCTAGCGGGGGGAACCTACGAGCAGTACTTC | CASILSLAGGTYEQYF
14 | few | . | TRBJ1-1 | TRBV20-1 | TGCAGTGCTAGGGGGGACTCAGCGAACACTGAAGCTTTCTTT | CSARGDSANTEAFF
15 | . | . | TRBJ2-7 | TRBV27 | TGTGCCAGCAGTTTGAGGGCAGGGTCAGGCTACGAGCAGTACTTC | CASSLRAGSGYEQYF
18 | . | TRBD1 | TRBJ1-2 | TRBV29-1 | TGCAGCCCCAAGGGGGCCTACACCTTCTTACCGTCGCAGGATGGCTACACCTTC | CSPKGAYTFLPSQDGYTF
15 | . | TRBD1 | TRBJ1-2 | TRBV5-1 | TGCGCCAGCAGCCCGGACAGGGGGCCCCACTATGGCTACACCTTC | CASSPDRGPHYGYTF
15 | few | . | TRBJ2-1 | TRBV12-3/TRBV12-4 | TGTGCCAGCAGTTCCCCCGGGAGTGGTAACAATGAGCAGTTCTTC | CASSSPGSGNNEQFF